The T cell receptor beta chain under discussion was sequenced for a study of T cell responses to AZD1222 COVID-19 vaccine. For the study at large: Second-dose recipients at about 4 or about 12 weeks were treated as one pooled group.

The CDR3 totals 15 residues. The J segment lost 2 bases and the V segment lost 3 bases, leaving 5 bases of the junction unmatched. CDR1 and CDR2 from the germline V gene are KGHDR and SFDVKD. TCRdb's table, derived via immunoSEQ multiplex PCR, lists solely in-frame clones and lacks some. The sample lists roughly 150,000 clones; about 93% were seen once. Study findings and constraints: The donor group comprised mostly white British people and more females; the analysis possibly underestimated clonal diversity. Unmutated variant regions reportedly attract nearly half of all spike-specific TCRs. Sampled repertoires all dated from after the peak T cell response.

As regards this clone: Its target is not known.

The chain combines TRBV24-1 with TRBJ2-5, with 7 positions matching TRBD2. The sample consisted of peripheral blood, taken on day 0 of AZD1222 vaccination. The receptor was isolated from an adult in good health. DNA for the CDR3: TGTGCCACCAGTGATATCCAGGGAGGGCAAGAGACCCAGTACTTC. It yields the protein CATSDIQGGQETQYF.